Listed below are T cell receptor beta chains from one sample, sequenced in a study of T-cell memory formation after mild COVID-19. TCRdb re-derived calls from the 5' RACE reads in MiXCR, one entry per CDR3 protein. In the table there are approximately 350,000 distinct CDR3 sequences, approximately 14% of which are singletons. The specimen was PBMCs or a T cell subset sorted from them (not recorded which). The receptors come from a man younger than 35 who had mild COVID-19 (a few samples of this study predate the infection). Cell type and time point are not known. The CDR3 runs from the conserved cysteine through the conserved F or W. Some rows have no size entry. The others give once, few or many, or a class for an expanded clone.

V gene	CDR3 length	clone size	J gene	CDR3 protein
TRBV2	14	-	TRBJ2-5	CASRPTGLGETQYF
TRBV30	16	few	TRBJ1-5	CAWSKGTGSYNQPQHF
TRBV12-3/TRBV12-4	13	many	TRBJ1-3	CASYQSSGNTIYF
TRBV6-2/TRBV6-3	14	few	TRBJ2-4	CASSQGGGRDIQYF
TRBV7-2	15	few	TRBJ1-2	CASSFPNEGNYGYTF
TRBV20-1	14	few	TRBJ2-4	CSAEGGAYKNIQYF
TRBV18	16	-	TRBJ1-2	CASSPSGGDFGYGYTF
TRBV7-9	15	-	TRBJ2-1	CASSRPDRGVTEQFF
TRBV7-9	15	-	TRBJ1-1	CASSLEQGGNTEAFF
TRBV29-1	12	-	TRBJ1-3	CSVQYSGNTIYF
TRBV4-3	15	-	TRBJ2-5	CASSQVGQGGETQYF
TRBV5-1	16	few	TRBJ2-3	CASSLEAGASTDTQYF
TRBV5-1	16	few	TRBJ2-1	CASSLAGQNSYNEQFF
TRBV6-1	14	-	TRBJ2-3	CASRTTGGADTQYF
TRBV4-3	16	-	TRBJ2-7	CASSPGMGQGKYEQYF
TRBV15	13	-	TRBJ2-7	CATSRGTSYEQYF
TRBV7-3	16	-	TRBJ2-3	CASSFVGGGSTDTQYF
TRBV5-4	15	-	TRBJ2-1	CASAGAGGPGNEQFF
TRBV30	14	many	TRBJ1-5	CAWTEGAGNQPQHF
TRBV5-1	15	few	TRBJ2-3	CASSRTGGSTDTQYF
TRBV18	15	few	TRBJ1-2	CASSPGSGRHLGYTF
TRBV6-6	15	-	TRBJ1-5	CACRSEGVSNQPQHF
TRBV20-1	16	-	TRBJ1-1	CSARDYWTGLNTEAFF
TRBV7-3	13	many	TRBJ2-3	CASSYSPTDTQYF
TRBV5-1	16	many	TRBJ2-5	CASSFSSWGAGETQYF
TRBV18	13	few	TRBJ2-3	CASSTDREDTQYF
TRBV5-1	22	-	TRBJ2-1	CASSPRGRGLAGVKGTHNEQFF
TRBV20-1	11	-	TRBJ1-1	CSARGKGEAFF
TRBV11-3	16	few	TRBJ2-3	CASSLAGGRGTDTQYF
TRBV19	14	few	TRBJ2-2	CASSVQKVTGELFF
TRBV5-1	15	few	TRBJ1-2	CASSLDEGGGRGYTF
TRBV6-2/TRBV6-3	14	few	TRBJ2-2	CASSWPRATGELFF
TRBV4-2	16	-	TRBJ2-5	CASSQVRGGRQETQYF
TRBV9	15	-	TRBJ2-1	CASSAPGLLYNEQFF
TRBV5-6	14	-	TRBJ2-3	CASSYQASPDTQYF
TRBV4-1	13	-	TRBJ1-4	CASRSGANEKLFF
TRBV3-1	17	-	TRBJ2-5	CASSQGGSAGGQETQYF
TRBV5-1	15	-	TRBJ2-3	CASSWTFRGPDTQYF
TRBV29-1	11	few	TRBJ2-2	CSVGYTGELFF
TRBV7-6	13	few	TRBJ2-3	CASSLGMGDTQYF
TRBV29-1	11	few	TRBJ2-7	CSVVAVHEQYF
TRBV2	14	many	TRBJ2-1	CASSARNGGDEQFF
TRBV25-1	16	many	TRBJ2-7	CASSDPTGAFSYEQYF
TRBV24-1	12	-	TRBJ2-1	CATSDLQGGQFF
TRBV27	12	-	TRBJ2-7	CASSHTAYEQYF
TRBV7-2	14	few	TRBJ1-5	CASRPGGGNQPQHF
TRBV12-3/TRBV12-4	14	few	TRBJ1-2	CASSFPGGGHGYTF
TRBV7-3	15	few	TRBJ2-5	CASSLQIGWGETQYF
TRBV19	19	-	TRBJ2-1	CASSIPGLAGANLYNEQFF
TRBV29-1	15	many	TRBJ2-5	CSVELTSGGRETQYF
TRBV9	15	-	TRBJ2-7	CASSVGPDLTYEQYF
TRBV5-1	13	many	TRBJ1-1	CASSRKQDTEAFF
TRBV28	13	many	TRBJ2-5	CASSTPASETQYF